This TCR beta chain was sequenced in a study of brain T cells in children with intractable seizures. TCRdb keeps only in-frame clones here, not all; method: immunoSEQ multiplex PCR. The repertoire holds some 80,000 clones, with approximately 90% as singletons. Only cases whose brain tissue showed the highest T cell transcript signatures were sequenced. Before surgery, patients took at least one anti-epileptic drug. Overall study results and limits: Patients' HCMV serostatus was unknown; virus specificity rests on CDR3 similarity alone. Absence of clones before surgery may stem from lower sequencing depth.

Trimming took 7 bases from V and 1 from J, leaving 3 bases between them. In germline, CDR1 is SGDLS, CDR2 YYNGEE. The CDR3 covers 10 residues. This clone was recorded once. Its antigen is not known. This receptor was taken from a girl aged 2-15 years with Rasmussen encephalitis and intractable seizures. The chain joins TRBV9 to TRBJ2-7; D is unresolved. Material: peripheral blood, obtained at surgery. CDR3 in amino acids: CASGSYEQYF. Here the CDR3 DNA reads TGTGCCAGCGGGTCCTACGAGCAGTACTTC.